Below, 5 T cell receptor beta chains from the same sample are listed, as sequenced in a study of blood T cell repertoires in COVID-19. Generated by immunoSEQ multiplex PCR, the TCRdb table keeps only in-frame clones and is missing some. The sample includes approximately 210,000 clones, approximately 84% of them seen just once. The material sequenced was peripheral blood. The source of these receptors is a woman between 45 and 60 years old with active or convalescent COVID-19.

This rearrangement joins TRBV5-1 to TRBJ2-7; the match to TRBD1 covers 7 bases. CDR1 is SGHRS, CDR2 YFSETQ, per germline. V dropped 7 bases and J dropped 7; count of bases not matched to a gene: 14. This CDR3 region has 14 residues. In DNA form, the CDR3 reads TGCGCCAGCGGGTCGGGTCAGGGGGTAGGGGAGCAGTACTTC. The encoded protein is CASGSGQGVGEQYF. Full variable domain (remainder filled in from reference TRBV5-1 and TRBJ2-7): KAGVTQTPRYLIKTRGQQVTLSCSPISGHRSVSWYQQTPGQGLQFLFEYFSETQRNKGNFPGRFSGRQFSNSRSEMNVSTLELGDSALYLCASGSGQGVGEQYFGPGTRLTVT.

This chain uses TRBV5-1 with TRBJ2-3; TRBD2 might be the D (5 bases). The germline CDR1 and CDR2 sequences are SGHRS and YFSETQ. The CDR3 is 15 residues long. Trimming removed 1 base from V and 2 bases from J, with 11 bases in between. CDR3 sequence reads: CASSLSGLHTDTQYF. The CDR3 region has the DNA TGCGCCAGCAGCTTGTCGGGATTACACACAGATACGCAGTATTTT.

CDR3 region: CASTGLQETQYF. The CDR3, as DNA: TGTGCCAGCACCGGACTGCAAGAGACCCAGTACTTC. The rearrangement uses TRBV6-5 and TRBJ2-5; maybe TRBD2 (5 bases). Germline CDR1 MNHEY, CDR2 SVGAGI. This CDR3 has 12 residues. Trimming took off 7 bases at V and 2 bases at J, with 8 bases between the two ends.

This chain connects TRBV2 to TRBJ2-7; tentatively, D is TRBD1 (6 bases). This CDR3 has 13 residues. Trimming removed 5 bases at V and 3 bases at J, with 11 bases between. Germline V CDR1 and CDR2: SNHLY, FYNNEI. The CDR3 spells CASSIQGNYEQYV. In DNA form, the CDR3 reads TGTGCCAGCAGTATACAGGGCAACTACGAGCAGTACGTC.

The chain carries TRBV5-1 and TRBJ2-3, with D perhaps matching TRBD1 (6 bases). V dropped 0 bases and J dropped 5 bases, with 13 bases sitting between them. Germline loops: CDR1 SGHRS, CDR2 YFSETQ. This CDR3 comprises 15 residues. DNA of the CDR3: TGCGCCAGCAGCTTGGGAGGGCCAGGGGAAGATACGCAGTATTTT. This gives the protein CASSLGGPGEDTQYF.